This entry lists 21 T cell receptor beta chains sequenced from one sample in a study of cytomegalovirus exposure and HLA in healthy donors (dated by TCRdb to the late 2010s). The library was prepared using the immunoSEQ multiplex PCR assay. For the multiplex PCR, a mixture combining 60 forward primers for TCR Vbeta segments and 13 reverse primers for TCR Jbeta segments was used. TCRdb re-hosts the immuneACCESS table, in-frame sequences only. Its copies lack some clones; in the studies checked, an unresolved V gene accounts for under half of them, and the cause for the rest is not known. The table for this sample lists tens of thousands of clones; approximately 70% of them were counted only once. The top ten clones comprise roughly 21% of the sample. The sequenced sample was PBMCs. All receptors derive from a man in his forties in good health and CMV-seropositive.

The chain combines TRBV5-6 with TRBJ2-5, with D possibly being TRBD2 (6 bases). The CDR3 runs 14 residues. Trimming cost V 4 bases and J 2 bases, with 12 bases left between them. CDR1 and CDR2 from the germline V gene are SGHDT and YYEEEE. CDR3 in amino acids: CASSRSGQQETQYF. CDR3 bases: TGTGCCAGCAGCCGCAGCGGGCAACAAGAGACCCAGTACTTC.

This clone has a handful of counts. The chain carries TRBV5-6 and TRBJ1-6; D may be TRBD1 (6 bases). CDR1 is SGHDT and CDR2 is YYEEEE in the germline V gene. V was shortened by 4 bases and J by 0 bases, with 11 bases between the two germline ends. The CDR3 consists of 16 residues. In DNA, the CDR3 is TGTGCCAGCAGCCTACAGGGTTACTCCTATAATTCACCCCTCCACTTT. Translation: CASSLQGYSYNSPLHF.

This clone was seen more than once but under ten times. The chain carries TRBV10-1 and TRBJ2-3; a possible D gene is TRBD2 (6 bases). The V end was cut by 4 bases, the J end by 4 bases, with 12 bases between. The germline V gene has CDR1 WNHNN and CDR2 SYGVQD (reference sequence). The CDR3 runs 14 residues. This CDR3 reads CASSGGLEADTQYF. CDR3 in DNA: TGCGCCAGCAGTGGGGGACTCGAGGCAGATACGCAGTATTTT.

This clone was seen more than once but under ten times. The V and J genes are TRBV23-1 and TRBJ1-6; 8 nucleotides align to TRBD1. TRBV23-1 is annotated as an ORF whose role is uncertain. V was pared by 0 bases and J by 5 bases, with 6 bases of the junction left unmatched. The CDR3 has 17 residues. The CDR3 spells CASSQSCAGGDNSPLHF. The CDR3 DNA is TGCGCCAGCAGTCAATCCTGTGCAGGGGGCGATAATTCACCCCTCCACTTT.

The genes are TRBV6-5 and TRBJ1-6; D unclear. With 0 bases removed from V and 7 bases from J, the gap between germline ends came to 13 bases. The CDR3 sequence is 16 residues long. Germline V gives CDR1 MNHEY, CDR2 SVGAGI. This CDR3 reads CASSYSIRSKNSPLHF. CDR3 sequence (DNA): TGTGCCAGCAGTTACTCGATTCGGAGTAAAAATTCACCCCTCCACTTT.

DNA for the CDR3: TGCAGCGTTGATGGAGGGGCTGAATACGGGGGGTCCAACACCGGGGAGCTGTTTTTT. Its translation: CSVDGGAEYGGSNTGELFF. The genes are TRBV29-1 and TRBJ2-2, with 7 bases fitting TRBD2. The V gene's germline CDR1 is SQVTM and CDR2 ANQGSEA. The CDR3 sequence is 19 residues long. The junction had 18 bases not matched to a gene; V was cut back by 3 bases and J by 2 bases.

This clone occurred a few times. The V call is TRBV5-6, the J call TRBJ2-5, with TRBD1 as a possible D gene (5 bases). The last part of the DNA fits TRBJ2-7 better; the J call may be wrong. CDR1 is SGHDT, CDR2 YYEEEE, per germline. The CDR3 runs 14 residues. The CDR3 protein is CASTFGRQSYEQYF. The CDR3, as DNA: TGTGCCAGCACCTTTGGCCGACAGTCCTACGAGCAGTACTTC.

The chain employs TRBV9 and TRBJ2-2; D may be TRBD1 (6 bases). The CDR3 loop spans 15 amino acids. The germline V gene encodes CDR1 SGDLS and CDR2 YYNGEE. Trimming shortened V by 4 bases and J by 1 base, and 11 bases separated the two germline ends. CDR3 nucleotides: TGTGCCAGCAGCTTGATGGACAGGAACACCGGGGAGCTGTTTTTT. It encodes CASSLMDRNTGELFF.

This clone was observed once. The chain uses TRBV7-9 and TRBJ2-3; D might be TRBD1 (6 bases). This CDR3 comprises 13 residues. From germline, CDR1 is SEHNR and CDR2 FQNEAQ (reference sequence). Trimming cost V 5 bases and J 4 bases, with 10 bases left between them. CDR3 bases: TGTGCCAGCAGCCGGACAGAGCCAGATACGCAGTATTTT. Translating it yields CASSRTEPDTQYF.

The chain links TRBV6-1 to TRBJ1-2; 9 bases agree with TRBD1. The germline gives CDR1 MNHNS, CDR2 SASEGT. CDR3 size: 17 residues. With V trimmed by 2 bases and J by 5 bases, 12 bases remained unmatched. CDR3 DNA: TGTGCCAGCAGTGAATTGGGGACAGGGAACCGGATTTATGGCTACACCTTC. Encoded protein: CASSELGTGNRIYGYTF.

This clone has only a few counts. The chain has TRBV7-2 and TRBJ2-5; 15 bases match TRBD2. Germline V lookup: CDR1 SGHTA, CDR2 FQGNSA. Unmatched junction bases numbered 4, after V lost 4 bases and J lost 7 bases. The CDR3 runs 15 residues. CDR3 nucleotides: TGTGCCAGCAGCTCGGGACTAGCGGGGGGAGGGACCCAGTACTTC. Translation gives CASSSGLAGGGTQYF.

This clone has just a few counts. This chain joins TRBV7-9 and TRBJ2-7, with D perhaps TRBD1 (6 bases). Germline V gene sequence: CDR1 SEHNR, CDR2 FQNEAQ (reference sequence). V dropped 4 bases and J dropped 7 bases, with 23 bases sitting between them. The length of the CDR3 is 16 residues. The CDR3 DNA reads TGTGCCAGCAGCTCCCCCAGGGACACCGACTACGAGGAGCAGTACTTC. Its translation is CASSSPRDTDYEEQYF.

This clone was seen a few times. The rearrangement uses TRBV27 and TRBJ1-5, with a tentative D call TRBD1 (6 bases). Germline V gives CDR1 MNHEY, CDR2 SMNVEV (reference sequence). This CDR3 region has 15 residues. V was clipped by 2 bases and J by 1 base, with 9 bases between them. The DNA of the CDR3 is TGTGCCAGCAGTTTACTCACAGGGAGCAATCAGCCCCAGCATTTT. It is translated as CASSLLTGSNQPQHF.

The chain joins TRBV5-4 to TRBJ2-6; D is possibly TRBD2 (6 bases). CDR1 SGHNT and CDR2 YYREEE come from the germline V gene (reference sequence). Trimming took off 3 bases at V and 2 bases at J, with 12 bases between the two ends. This CDR3 contains 16 residues. The CDR3 sequence is CASSWGGEAGANVLTF. CDR3 nucleotides: TGTGCCAGCAGCTGGGGTGGGGAGGCTGGGGCCAACGTCCTGACTTTC.

This clone has only a few counts. This CDR3 reads CASSVMGGTEAFF. In DNA, the CDR3 is TGTGCCAGCAGCGTAATGGGGGGCACTGAAGCTTTCTTT. The V gene is TRBV9, the J gene TRBJ1-1, with D maybe TRBD1 (5 bases). This CDR3 spans 13 amino acids. V was cut by 1 base and J by 4 bases, with 8 bases left in between. CDR1 is SGDLS, CDR2 YYNGEE, per germline.

As DNA, the CDR3 is TGTGCCAGCAGGCACAGAGATGAAGCTTTCTTT. Protein: CASRHRDEAFF. The chain combines TRBV6-6 with TRBJ1-1; D not resolved. This CDR3 region has 11 residues. Trimming cost V 6 bases and J 7 bases, with 9 bases left between them. Germline V gene sequence: CDR1 MNHNY, CDR2 SVGAGI (reference sequence).

This clone is a singleton in its sample. The chain recombines TRBV2 with TRBJ2-1, with TRBD2 identical over 14 bases. The CDR3 extends over 17 amino acids. Germline CDR1 reads SNHLY; CDR2 reads FYNNEI. V lost 6 bases and J lost 9; bases outside the gene matches: 13. CDR3: CASRLEGLAGGKGEQFF. The DNA of the CDR3 is TGTGCCAGCAGACTCGAAGGACTAGCGGGGGGAAAGGGTGAGCAGTTCTTC. The full variable domain, in which reference TRBV2 and TRBJ2-1 provide the parts outside the CDR3, is EPEVTQTPSHQVTQMGQEVILRCVPISNHLYFYWYRQILGQKVEFLVSFYNNEISEKSEIFDDQFSVERPDGSNFTLKIRSTKLEDSAMYFCASRLEGLAGGKGEQFFGPGTRLTVL.

The J gene is TRBJ2-7, the V gene TRBV28; possible D gene TRBD2, 7 bases. The CDR3 runs 15 residues. V lost 3 bases and J 0 bases, leaving 12 bases between the germline ends. The germline CDR1 and CDR2 sequences are MDHEN and SYDVKM. CDR3 sequence: CASSLGGASSYEQYF. In DNA, the CDR3 is TGTGCCAGCAGTTTGGGGGGGGCTAGCTCCTACGAGCAGTACTTC.

This chain connects TRBV2 to TRBJ1-1; TRBD1 might be the D (6 bases). Germline V gene sequence: CDR1 SNHLY, CDR2 FYNNEI. The length of the CDR3 is 13 residues. Trimming took 9 bases from V and 6 from J, leaving 17 bases between them. The CDR3 here is CASRRGRGSEAFF. CDR3 in DNA: TGTGCCAGTCGGAGGGGGAGGGGTTCTGAAGCTTTCTTT.

This clone was found once. The V and J genes are TRBV4-1 and TRBJ1-2; 8 positions match TRBD1. Germline CDR1 MGHRA, CDR2 YSYEKL. V shed 5 bases, J shed 6 bases, and the junction held 5 bases outside the gene matches. The CDR3 runs 13 residues. As DNA, the CDR3 is TGCGCCAGCAGCTGGACAGGGAGGGATGGCTACACCTTC. Translation: CASSWTGRDGYTF.

The V call is TRBV2, the J call TRBJ2-1; weak D call: TRBD1 (5 bases). The V gene's germline CDR1 is SNHLY and CDR2 FYNNEI. V was clipped by 8 bases and J by 4 bases, with 12 bases between them. The CDR3 runs to 13 residues. In nucleotides, the CDR3 is TGTGCCAGCTTATTGACAGAGTACAATGAGCAGTTCTTC. Its translation is CASLLTEYNEQFF.